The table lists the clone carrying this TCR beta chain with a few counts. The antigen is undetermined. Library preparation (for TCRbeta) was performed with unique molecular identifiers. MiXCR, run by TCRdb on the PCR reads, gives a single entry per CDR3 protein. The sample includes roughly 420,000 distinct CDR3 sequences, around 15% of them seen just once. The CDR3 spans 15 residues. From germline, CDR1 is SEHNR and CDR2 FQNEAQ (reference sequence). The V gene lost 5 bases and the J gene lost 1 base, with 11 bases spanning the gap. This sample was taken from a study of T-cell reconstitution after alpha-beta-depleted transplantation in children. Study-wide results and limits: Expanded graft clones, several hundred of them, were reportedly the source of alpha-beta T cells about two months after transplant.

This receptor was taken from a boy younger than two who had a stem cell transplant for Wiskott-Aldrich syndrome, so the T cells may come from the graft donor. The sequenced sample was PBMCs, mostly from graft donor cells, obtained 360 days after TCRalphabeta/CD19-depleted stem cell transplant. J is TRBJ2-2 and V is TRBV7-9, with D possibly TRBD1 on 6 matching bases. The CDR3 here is CASSARDKNTGELFF. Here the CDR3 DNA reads TGTGCCAGCAGCGCCCGGGACAAGAACACCGGGGAGCTGTTTTTT.